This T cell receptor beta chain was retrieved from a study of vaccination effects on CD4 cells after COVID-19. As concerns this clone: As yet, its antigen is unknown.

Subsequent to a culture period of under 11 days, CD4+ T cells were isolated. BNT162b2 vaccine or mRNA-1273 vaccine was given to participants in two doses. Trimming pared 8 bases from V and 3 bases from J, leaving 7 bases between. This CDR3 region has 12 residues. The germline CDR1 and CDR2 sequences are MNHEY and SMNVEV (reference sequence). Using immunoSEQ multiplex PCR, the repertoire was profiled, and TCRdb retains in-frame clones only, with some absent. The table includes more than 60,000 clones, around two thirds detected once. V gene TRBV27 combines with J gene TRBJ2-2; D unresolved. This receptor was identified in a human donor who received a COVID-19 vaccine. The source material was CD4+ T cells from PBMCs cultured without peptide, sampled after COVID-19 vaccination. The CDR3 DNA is TGTGCCAGCGGCCAGTACACCGGGGAGCTGTTTTTT. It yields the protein CASGQYTGELFF.